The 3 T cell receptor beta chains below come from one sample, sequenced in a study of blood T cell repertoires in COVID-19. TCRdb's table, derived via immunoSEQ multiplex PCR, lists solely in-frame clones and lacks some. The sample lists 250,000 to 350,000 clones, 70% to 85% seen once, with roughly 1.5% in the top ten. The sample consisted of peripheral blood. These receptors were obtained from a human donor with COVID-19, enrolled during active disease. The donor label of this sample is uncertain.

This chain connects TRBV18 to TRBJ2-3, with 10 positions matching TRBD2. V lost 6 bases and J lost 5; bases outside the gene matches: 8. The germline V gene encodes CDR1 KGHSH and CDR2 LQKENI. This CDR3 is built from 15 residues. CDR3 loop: CASSPGASGRDTQYF. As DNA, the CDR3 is TGTGCCAGCTCCCCGGGCGCTAGCGGGAGAGATACGCAGTATTTT.

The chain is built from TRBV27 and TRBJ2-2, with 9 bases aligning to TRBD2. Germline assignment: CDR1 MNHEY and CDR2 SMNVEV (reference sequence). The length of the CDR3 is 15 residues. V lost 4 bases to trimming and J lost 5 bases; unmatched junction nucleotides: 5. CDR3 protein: CASSSGLAGTGELFF. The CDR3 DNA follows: TGTGCCAGCAGTTCGGGACTAGCTGGGACCGGGGAGCTGTTTTTT.

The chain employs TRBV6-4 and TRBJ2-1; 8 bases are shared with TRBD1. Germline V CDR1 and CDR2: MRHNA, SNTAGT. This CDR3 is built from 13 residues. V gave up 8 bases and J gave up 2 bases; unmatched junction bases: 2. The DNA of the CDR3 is TGTGCCAGCGGACAGGGACCCTACAATGAGCAGTTCTTC. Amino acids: CASGQGPYNEQFF.